This record concerns one T cell receptor (beta chain) sequence. This sample is drawn from a study of blood T cell dynamics during melanoma immunotherapy. Study details: First-line therapy was either pembrolizumab or nivolumab with ipilimumab for metastatic melanoma.

Noted time point: week 3, after first cycle of checkpoint inhibitor. Samples come from before therapy and from week 3 after the first blockade cycle. The CDR3 is 14 amino acids. The junction had 6 bases not matched to a gene; V was cut back by 4 bases and J by 4 bases. Per germline, CDR1 SGHTA and CDR2 FQGTGA. The data were produced by immunoSEQ multiplex PCR, yet TCRdb's version contains in-frame clones alone and is incomplete. The sample lists around 13,000 clones; approximately 90% were seen once. The source is a human donor with melanoma. V is TRBV7-3 and J is TRBJ2-7; 8 bases are shared with TRBD2. This specimen consisted of effector memory CD8+ T cells from blood, obtained from a patient treated with checkpoint blockade. The CDR3 is CASSSGLARYEQYF. CDR3 bases: TGTGCCAGCAGCTCAGGACTAGCACGATACGAGCAGTACTTC.